This TCR beta chain was documented in a study of blood T cells in healthy people across ages. It was with a sample-barcoded 5' primer and a J-beta primer mix that a second PCR of roughly 7 to 12 cycles was run. TCRdb reanalysed the 5' RACE reads using MiXCR and keeps one entry per CDR3 protein. Of about 940,000 distinct CDR3 sequences in the sample, around 48% were seen once. With V trimmed by 7 bases and J by 3 bases, 7 bases remained unmatched. Germline lookup yields CDR1 MDHEN and CDR2 SYDVKM. The CDR3 contains 15 residues. This clonotype showed up just a few times. The chain employs TRBV28 and TRBJ2-1; 9 nucleotides match TRBD1. This sequence originates from a man aged 30 to 45 in good health. Sequencing input: blood. This CDR3 is CASTWGTGNYNEQFF. The DNA for the CDR3 is TGTGCCAGCACCTGGGGGACAGGGAACTACAATGAGCAGTTCTTC.